These 25 T cell receptor beta chains originate from one sample sequenced in a study of OX40 agonist ivuxolimab in advanced cancers. Measured with immunoSEQ multiplex PCR; TCRdb has only the in-frame clones, and not every one. Of over 25,000 clones listed, around 81% are singletons. Specimen: CD4+ or CD8+ T cells sorted from blood, collected in a trial of the OX40 agonist ivuxolimab. Source of these receptors: an adult with an advanced solid tumor such as melanoma, head and neck, liver or kidney cancer.

The genes are TRBV19 and TRBJ1-6; perhaps TRBD1 as D (6 bases). The CDR3 loop spans 14 amino acids. CDR1 LNHDA and CDR2 SQIVND come from the germline V gene (reference sequence). The V and J ends lost 2 bases and 9 bases respectively, with 11 bases between them. The DNA of the CDR3 is TGTGCCAGTAGTATATGGACAGCCACTTCACCCCTCCACTTT. Its protein is CASSIWTATSPLHF. Full variable domain (rest looked up from reference TRBV19 and TRBJ1-6): DGGITQSPKYLFRKEGQNVTLSCEQNLNHDAMYWYRQDPGQGLRLIYYSQIVNDFQKGDIAEGYSVSREKKESFPLTVTSAQKNPTAFYLCASSIWTATSPLHFGNGTRLTVT.

The chain uses TRBV9 and TRBJ1-5, with TRBD1 identical over 8 bases. Germline V CDR1 and CDR2: SGDLS, YYNGEE. This CDR3 has 12 amino acids. This CDR3 reads CAYRGRNQPQHF. CDR3 bases: TGTGCTTACAGGGGGAGAAATCAGCCCCAGCATTTT.

This clone has only one observation. The chain joins TRBV5-1 to TRBJ2-7, with 8 bases fitting TRBD1. Germline V lookup: CDR1 SGHRS, CDR2 YFSETQ. The V and J ends lost 4 bases and 2 bases, in that order; junction bases with no gene match: 5. This CDR3 has 14 residues. CDR3 sequence reads: CASSHRDRPYEQYF. The CDR3 coding sequence is TGCGCCAGCAGCCACCGGGACAGGCCCTACGAGCAGTACTTC.

The V call is TRBV28, the J call TRBJ2-3; a possible D gene is TRBD1 (5 bases). Germline CDR1 is MDHEN and CDR2 is SYDVKM. The CDR3 is 15 residues long. Trimming pared 6 bases from V and 0 bases from J, leaving 13 bases between. CDR3 bases: TGTGCCAGCAGCCTAGGGGCCACAAGCACAGATACGCAGTATTTT. Its protein product is CASSLGATSTDTQYF.

V gene TRBV7-9 combines with J gene TRBJ2-2; a possible D gene is TRBD1 (6 bases). The germline V gene encodes CDR1 SEHNR and CDR2 FQNEAQ (reference sequence). The CDR3 covers 16 residues. V was clipped by 5 bases and J by 0 bases, with 13 bases between them. This CDR3 is CASSAWDTTNTGELFF. CDR3 nucleotide sequence: TGTGCCAGCAGCGCCTGGGACACCACGAACACCGGGGAGCTGTTTTTT.

This chain connects TRBV28 to TRBJ1-5; D may be TRBD1 (6 bases). Germline V gene data show CDR1 as MDHEN and CDR2 as SYDVKM. The CDR3 loop spans 14 amino acids. The V end lost 3 bases, the J end lost 5 bases, and 11 bases lay between the germline ends. CDR3 in DNA: TGTGCCAGCAGTTTCCGGCAGGGGTATCAGCCCCAGCATTTT. Its protein is CASSFRQGYQPQHF.

The CDR3 nucleotides are TGCGCCAGCAGCGGTGTTTACCCGGGATACGAGCAGTACTTC. Protein: CASSGVYPGYEQYF. The chain combines TRBV5-1 with TRBJ2-7; D is possibly TRBD2 (5 bases). V was trimmed by 4 bases and J by 4 bases, leaving 15 bases between them. Germline values: CDR1 SGHRS, CDR2 YFSETQ. This CDR3 is 14 amino acids long.

V gene TRBV9 combines with J gene TRBJ2-1; 8 bases fit TRBD2. This CDR3 comprises 14 residues. Germline CDR1 and CDR2: SGDLS and YYNGEE. With V trimmed by 1 base and J by 6 bases, 3 bases remained unmatched. In DNA, the CDR3 is TGTGCCAGCAGCGTATCTAGCGGGCTCAATGAGCAGTTCTTC. Amino acids: CASSVSSGLNEQFF.

The gene calls are TRBV18 and TRBJ1-3; D is undetermined. Trimming removed 5 bases from V and 2 bases from J, with 4 bases in between. Germline V gene data show CDR1 as KGHSH and CDR2 as LQKENI. This CDR3 spans 12 amino acids. In nucleotides, the CDR3 is TGTGCCAGCTCAATGCCTGGAAACACCATATATTTT. It encodes CASSMPGNTIYF.

J is TRBJ1-5 and V is TRBV19; no reliable D call. The CDR3 loop spans 15 amino acids. The ends were cut back, 7 bases at V and 1 base at J, with 14 bases in the middle. From germline, CDR1 is LNHDA and CDR2 SQIVND (reference sequence). This CDR3 is CASNSLLGSNQPQHF. The CDR3 DNA sequence: TGTGCCAGTAATTCCCTCCTCGGCAGCAATCAGCCCCAGCATTTT.

This chain links TRBV27 with TRBJ2-7; D remains ambiguous. Germline V gene sequence: CDR1 MNHEY, CDR2 SMNVEV (reference sequence). The CDR3 runs to 11 residues. V lost 5 bases and J lost 2, with 4 bases in between. This chain's CDR3 is CASSSPYEQYF. The CDR3 DNA reads as TGTGCCAGCAGTAGTCCCTACGAGCAGTACTTC.

The sample holds a few counts of this clone. V is TRBV28 and J is TRBJ2-2, with D perhaps matching TRBD1 (6 bases). This CDR3 region has 15 residues. Trimming pared 2 bases from V and 7 bases from J, leaving 14 bases between. Germline assignment: CDR1 MDHEN and CDR2 SYDVKM. The chain's CDR3 is CASSLMGAFGGELFF. The DNA for the CDR3 is TGTGCCAGCAGTTTAATGGGGGCCTTTGGCGGGGAGCTGTTTTTT.

The V and J genes are TRBV15 and TRBJ2-4, with TRBD2 identical over 11 bases. Trimming cost V 0 bases and J 7 bases; bases outside gene matches: 5. From germline, CDR1 is LNHNV and CDR2 YYDKDF (reference sequence). The CDR3 contains 16 residues. The CDR3 DNA reads as TGTGCCACCAGCAGAGATGCGACTAGCGGGGAGAACATTCAGTACTTC. As protein: CATSRDATSGENIQYF. Using reference TRBV15 and TRBJ2-4 for the parts outside the CDR3, the full variable domain is DAMVIQNPRYQVTQFGKPVTLSCSQTLNHNVMYWYQQKSSQAPKLLFHYYDKDFNNEADTPDNFQSRRPNTSFCFLDIRSPGLGDTAMYLCATSRDATSGENIQYFGAGTRLSVL.

In DNA form, the CDR3 reads TGTGCCAGCAGCTTAGATGGGGGAGGTACGCAGTATTTT. Translating it yields CASSLDGGGTQYF. The chain couples TRBV7-9 to TRBJ2-3; D possibly corresponds to TRBD2 (6 bases). With 1 base removed from V and 8 bases from J, the gap between germline ends came to 10 bases. This CDR3 has 13 residues. Germline CDR1 and CDR2: SEHNR and FQNEAQ (reference sequence).

In DNA form, the CDR3 reads TGTGCCAGAAGCCTAATCCGCCGCACAGATACGCAGTATTTT. As protein: CARSLIRRTDTQYF. J is TRBJ2-3 and V is TRBV5-3; D is uncertain. TRBV5-3 has ORF status, its function being uncertain. The CDR3 has 14 residues. The V gene lost 4 bases and the J gene lost 1 base, with 10 bases spanning the gap.

V gene TRBV14 combines with J gene TRBJ1-1; perhaps TRBD1 as D (5 bases). The CDR3 contains 14 residues. V was pared by 3 bases and J by 6 bases, with 14 bases between. The V gene's germline CDR1 is SGHDN and CDR2 FVKESK. In DNA, the CDR3 is TGTGCCAGCAGCCAGAAGGCGCAGGGAGCTGAAGCTTTCTTT. Encoded protein: CASSQKAQGAEAFF.

The chain combines TRBV11-1 with TRBJ1-4, with TRBD1 as a possible D gene (6 bases). The V gene lost 5 bases and the J gene lost 4 bases, with 14 bases spanning the gap. Germline V gene sequence: CDR1 SGHAT, CDR2 FQDESV (reference sequence). This CDR3 comprises 15 residues. In DNA form, the CDR3 reads TGTGCCAGCAGCCCAATGGGACACGTTAATGAAAAACTGTTTTTT. Its translation: CASSPMGHVNEKLFF.

V is TRBV5-1 and J is TRBJ2-7, with D possibly matching TRBD1 (6 bases). CDR1 and CDR2 from the germline V gene are SGHRS and YFSETQ. Trimming cost V 4 bases and J 3 bases, with 8 bases left between them. There are 12 residues in the CDR3. The CDR3 DNA is TGCGCCAGCAGCACGGACAGCTACGAGCAGTACTTC. Translating gives CASSTDSYEQYF.

This clone was detected only a few times. The V call is TRBV5-1, the J call TRBJ2-1; 9 bases are shared with TRBD2. This CDR3 spans 16 amino acids. Trimming took 4 bases from V and 0 from J; bases not matched to a gene: 5. The germline CDR1 and CDR2 sequences are SGHRS and YFSETQ. In DNA form, the CDR3 reads TGCGCCAGCAGCCGTAGCGGGGGTAGCTCCTACAATGAGCAGTTCTTC. Its translation: CASSRSGGSSYNEQFF. Supplemented by reference TRBV5-1 and TRBJ2-1, the full variable domain reads KAGVTQTPRYLIKTRGQQVTLSCSPISGHRSVSWYQQTPGQGLQFLFEYFSETQRNKGNFPGRFSGRQFSNSRSEMNVSTLELGDSALYLCASSRSGGSSYNEQFFGPGTRLTVL.

The CDR3, as DNA: TGTGCCAGCAGCGAGGACGGGTACCAAGAGACCCAGTACTTC. Protein: CASSEDGYQETQYF. V is TRBV7-9 and J is TRBJ2-5, with D hard to call. Germline V gene sequence: CDR1 SEHNR, CDR2 FQNEAQ (reference sequence). The V end lost 5 bases, the J end lost 0 bases, and 10 bases lay between the germline ends. The CDR3 has 14 residues. The complete variable domain, with remaining parts taken from reference TRBV7-9 and TRBJ2-5, reads DTGVSQNPRHKITKRGQNVTFRCDPISEHNRLYWYRQTLGQGPEFLTYFQNEAQLEKSRLLSDRFSAERPKGSFSTLEIQRTEQGDSAMYLCASSEDGYQETQYFGPGTRLLVL.

Worth noting for this clone: The junction differs from germline at one of its ends, possibly a read error. J is TRBJ2-5 and V is TRBV4-1; TRBD2 agrees at 9 bases. This CDR3 region has 14 residues. Per germline, CDR1 MGHRA and CDR2 YSYEKL. CDR3 amino acids: CASGQRGAGETQYF. CDR3 in DNA: TGCGCCAGCGGCCAGCGGGGGGCAGGGGAGACCCAGTACTTC.

The chain carries TRBV7-9 and TRBJ2-1, with 10 nucleotides matching TRBD1. The CDR3 length is 17 residues. The V gene end was trimmed by 6 bases and the J gene end by 5 bases; junction bases not matched to a gene: 13. CDR1 and CDR2 from the germline V gene are SEHNR and FQNEAQ (reference sequence). The CDR3 nucleotides read TGTGCCAGCAGTTCTACCGATCCGGGACAGGGGAACAATGAGCAGTTCTTC. It specifies CASSSTDPGQGNNEQFF.

The chain combines TRBV6-4 with TRBJ2-1, with D possibly being TRBD2 (6 bases). The CDR3 contains 12 residues. Trimming stripped 8 bases from V and 9 bases from J, with 14 bases between. The germline CDR1 and CDR2 sequences are MRHNA and SNTAGT. The chain's CDR3 is CASGRTWGEQFF. The DNA for the CDR3 is TGTGCCAGCGGGAGGACATGGGGTGAGCAGTTCTTC.

The V gene is TRBV13, the J gene TRBJ2-2; D remains unclear. CDR1 PRHDT and CDR2 FYEKMQ come from the germline V gene (reference sequence). The CDR3 runs 14 residues. V lost 2 bases and J lost 5, with 9 bases in between. The CDR3 region has the DNA TGTGCCAGCAGCTTATGGGCCGTGACCGGGGAGCTGTTTTTT. Translation gives CASSLWAVTGELFF.

V usage is TRBV4-1 and J usage is TRBJ2-7; D remains unclear. The CDR3 consists of 14 residues. The germline V gene has CDR1 MGHRA and CDR2 YSYEKL. The germline V and J ends were trimmed by 0 bases and 5 bases, with 11 bases remaining between them. The CDR3 DNA reads TGCGCCAGCAGCCAAGATTCAGAAAGCGACGAGCAGTACTTC. It yields the protein CASSQDSESDEQYF.